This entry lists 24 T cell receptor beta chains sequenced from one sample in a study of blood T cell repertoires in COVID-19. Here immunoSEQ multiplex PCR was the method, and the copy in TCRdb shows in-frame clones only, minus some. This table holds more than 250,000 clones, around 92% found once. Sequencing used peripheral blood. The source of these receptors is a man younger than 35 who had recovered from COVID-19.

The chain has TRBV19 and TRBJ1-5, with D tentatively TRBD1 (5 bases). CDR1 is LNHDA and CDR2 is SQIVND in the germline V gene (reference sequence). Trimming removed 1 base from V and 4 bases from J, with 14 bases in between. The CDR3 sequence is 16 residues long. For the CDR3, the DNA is TGTGCCAGTAGTATAGTCGGAGACAGACGGAATCAGCCCCAGCATTTT. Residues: CASSIVGDRRNQPQHF.

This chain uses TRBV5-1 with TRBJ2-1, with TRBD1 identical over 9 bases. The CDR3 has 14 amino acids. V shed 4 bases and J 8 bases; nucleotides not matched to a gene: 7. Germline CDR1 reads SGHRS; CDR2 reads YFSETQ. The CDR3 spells CASSEGTGMYEQFF. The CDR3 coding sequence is TGCGCCAGCAGCGAAGGGACAGGGATGTATGAGCAGTTCTTC.

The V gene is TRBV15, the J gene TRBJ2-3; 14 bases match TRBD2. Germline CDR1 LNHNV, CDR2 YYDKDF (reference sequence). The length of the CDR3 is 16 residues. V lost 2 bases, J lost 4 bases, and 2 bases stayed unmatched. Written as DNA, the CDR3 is TGTGCCACCAGCAGACGACTAGCGGGGGGGGCAGATACGCAGTATTTT. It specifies CATSRRLAGGADTQYF. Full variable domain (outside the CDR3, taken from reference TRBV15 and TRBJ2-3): DAMVIQNPRYQVTQFGKPVTLSCSQTLNHNVMYWYQQKSSQAPKLLFHYYDKDFNNEADTPDNFQSRRPNTSFCFLDIRSPGLGDTAMYLCATSRRLAGGADTQYFGPGTRLTVL.

The CDR3 sequence is CASSSQFYPRLAEAFF. The CDR3 DNA sequence: TGTGCCAGCAGTTCCCAATTTTACCCGCGACTCGCTGAAGCTTTCTTT. The gene calls are TRBV25-1 and TRBJ1-1; D gene uncertain. With 5 bases removed from V and 6 bases from J, the gap between germline ends came to 22 bases. The CDR3 covers 16 residues. In germline, CDR1 is MGHDK, CDR2 SYGVNS.

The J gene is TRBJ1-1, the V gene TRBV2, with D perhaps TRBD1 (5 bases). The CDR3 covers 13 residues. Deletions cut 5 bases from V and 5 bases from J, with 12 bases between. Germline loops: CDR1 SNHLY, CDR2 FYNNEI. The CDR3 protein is CASSSHGGTEAFF. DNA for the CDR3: TGTGCCAGCAGTTCCCACGGGGGAACTGAAGCTTTCTTT.

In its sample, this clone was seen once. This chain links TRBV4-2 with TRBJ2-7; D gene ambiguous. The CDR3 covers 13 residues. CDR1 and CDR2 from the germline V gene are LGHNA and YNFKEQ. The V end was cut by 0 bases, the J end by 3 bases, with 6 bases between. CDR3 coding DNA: TGTGCCAGCAGCCAAGATAACAGCTACGAGCAGTACTTC. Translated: CASSQDNSYEQYF.

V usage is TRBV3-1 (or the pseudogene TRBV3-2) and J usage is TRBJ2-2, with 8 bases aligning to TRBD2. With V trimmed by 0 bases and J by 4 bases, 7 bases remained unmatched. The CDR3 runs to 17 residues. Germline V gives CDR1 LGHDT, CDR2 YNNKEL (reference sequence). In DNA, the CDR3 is TGTGCCAGCAGCCAAGAAGCAGCGGGGGTGAGCACCGGGGAGCTGTTTTTT. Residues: CASSQEAAGVSTGELFF.

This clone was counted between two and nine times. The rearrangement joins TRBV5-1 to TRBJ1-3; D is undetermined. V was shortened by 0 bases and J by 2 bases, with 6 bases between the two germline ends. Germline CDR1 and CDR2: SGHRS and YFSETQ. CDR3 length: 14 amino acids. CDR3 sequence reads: CASSLGRAGNTIYF. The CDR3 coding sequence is TGCGCCAGCAGCTTGGGTCGAGCTGGAAACACCATATATTTT.

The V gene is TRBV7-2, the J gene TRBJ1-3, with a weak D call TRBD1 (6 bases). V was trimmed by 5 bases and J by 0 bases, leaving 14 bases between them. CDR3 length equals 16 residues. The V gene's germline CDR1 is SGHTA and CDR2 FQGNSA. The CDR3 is CASSPTQGYSGNTIYF. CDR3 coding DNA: TGTGCCAGCAGCCCCACACAGGGATACTCTGGAAACACCATATATTTT.

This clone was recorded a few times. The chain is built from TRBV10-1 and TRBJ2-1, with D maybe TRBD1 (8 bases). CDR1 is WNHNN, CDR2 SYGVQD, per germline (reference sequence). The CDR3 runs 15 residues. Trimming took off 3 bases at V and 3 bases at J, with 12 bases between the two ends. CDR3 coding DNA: TGCGCCAGCAGTGAACAGGGGGGGATCTACAATGAGCAGTTCTTC. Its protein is CASSEQGGIYNEQFF.

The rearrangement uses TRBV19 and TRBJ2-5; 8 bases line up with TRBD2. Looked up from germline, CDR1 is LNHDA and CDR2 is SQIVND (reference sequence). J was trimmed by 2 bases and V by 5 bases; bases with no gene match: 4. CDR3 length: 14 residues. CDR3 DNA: TGTGCCAGTAGTGAACTAGCGGAACAAGAGACCCAGTACTTC. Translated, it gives CASSELAEQETQYF.

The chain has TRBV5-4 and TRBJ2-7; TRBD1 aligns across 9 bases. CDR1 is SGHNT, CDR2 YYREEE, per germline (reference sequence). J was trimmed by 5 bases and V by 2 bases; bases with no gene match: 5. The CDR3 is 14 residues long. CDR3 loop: CASSFRGTGNEQYF. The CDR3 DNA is TGTGCCAGCAGCTTTAGAGGGACAGGGAACGAGCAGTACTTC.

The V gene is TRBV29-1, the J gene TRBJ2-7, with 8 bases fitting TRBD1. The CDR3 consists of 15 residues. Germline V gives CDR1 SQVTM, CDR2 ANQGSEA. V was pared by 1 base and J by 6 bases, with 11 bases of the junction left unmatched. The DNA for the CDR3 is TGCAGCGTTGAAGTCTGGACAGGGAGTAACGGCGAGCAGTACTTC. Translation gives CSVEVWTGSNGEQYF.

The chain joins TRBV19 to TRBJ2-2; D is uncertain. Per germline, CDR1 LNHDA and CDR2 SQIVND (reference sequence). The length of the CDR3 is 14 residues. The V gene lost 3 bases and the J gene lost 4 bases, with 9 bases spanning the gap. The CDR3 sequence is CASSILVATGELFF. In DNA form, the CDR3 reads TGTGCCAGTAGTATTCTAGTAGCCACCGGGGAGCTGTTTTTT.

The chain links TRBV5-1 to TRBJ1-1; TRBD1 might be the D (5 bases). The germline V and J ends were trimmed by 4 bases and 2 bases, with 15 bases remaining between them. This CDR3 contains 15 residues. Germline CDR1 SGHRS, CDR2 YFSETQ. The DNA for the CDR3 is TGCGCCAGCAGCCCGGGGGACCGTGATAACACTGAAGCTTTCTTT. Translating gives CASSPGDRDNTEAFF.

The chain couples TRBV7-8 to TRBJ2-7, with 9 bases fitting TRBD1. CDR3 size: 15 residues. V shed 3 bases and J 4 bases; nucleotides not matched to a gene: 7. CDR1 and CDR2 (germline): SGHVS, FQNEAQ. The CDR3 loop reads CASSLVDRGYYEQYF. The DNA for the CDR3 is TGTGCCAGCAGCTTGGTGGACAGGGGTTATTACGAGCAGTACTTC.

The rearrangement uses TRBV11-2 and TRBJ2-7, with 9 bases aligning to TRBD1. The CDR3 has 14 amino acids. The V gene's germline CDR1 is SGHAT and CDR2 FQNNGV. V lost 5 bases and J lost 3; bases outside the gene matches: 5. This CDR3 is CASSDGQGFYEQYF. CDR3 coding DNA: TGTGCCAGCAGCGACGGACAGGGGTTCTACGAGCAGTACTTC.

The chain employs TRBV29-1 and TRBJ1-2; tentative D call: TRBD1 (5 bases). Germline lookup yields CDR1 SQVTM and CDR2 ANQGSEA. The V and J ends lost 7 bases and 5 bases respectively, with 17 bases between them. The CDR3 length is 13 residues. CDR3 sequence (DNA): TGCAGCGCCCAACAAGGACACGAATATGGCTACACCTTC. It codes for CSAQQGHEYGYTF. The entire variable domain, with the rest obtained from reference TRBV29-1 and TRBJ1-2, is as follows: SAVISQKPSRDICQRGTSLTIQCQVDSQVTMMFWYRQQPGQSLTLIATANQGSEATYESGFVIDKFPISRPNLTFSTLTVSNMSPEDSSIYLCSAQQGHEYGYTFGSGTRLTVV.

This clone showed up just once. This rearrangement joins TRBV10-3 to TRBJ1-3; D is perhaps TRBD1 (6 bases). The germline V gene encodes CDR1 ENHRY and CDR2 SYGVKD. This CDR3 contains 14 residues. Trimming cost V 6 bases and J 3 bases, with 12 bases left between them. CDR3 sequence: CAIRDSRGGNTIYF. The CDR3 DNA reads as TGTGCCATCAGAGACTCCAGGGGTGGAAACACCATATATTTT.

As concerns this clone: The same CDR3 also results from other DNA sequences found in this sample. The CDR3 sequence is CASSLSRAYEQYF. CDR3 nucleotides: TGTGCCAGCAGTTTATCCAGGGCCTACGAGCAGTACTTC. The chain is built from TRBV27 and TRBJ2-7; D possibly corresponds to TRBD1 (5 bases). Deletions cut 0 bases from V and 2 bases from J, with 5 bases between. The germline CDR1 and CDR2 sequences are MNHEY and SMNVEV (reference sequence). This CDR3 contains 13 residues.

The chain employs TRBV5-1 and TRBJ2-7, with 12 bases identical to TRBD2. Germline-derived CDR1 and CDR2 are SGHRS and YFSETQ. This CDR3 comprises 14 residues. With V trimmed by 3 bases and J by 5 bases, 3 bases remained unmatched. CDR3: CASSSTSGGDEQYF. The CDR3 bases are TGCGCCAGCAGCTCGACTAGCGGGGGTGACGAGCAGTACTTC. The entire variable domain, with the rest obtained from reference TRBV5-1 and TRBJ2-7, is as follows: KAGVTQTPRYLIKTRGQQVTLSCSPISGHRSVSWYQQTPGQGLQFLFEYFSETQRNKGNFPGRFSGRQFSNSRSEMNVSTLELGDSALYLCASSSTSGGDEQYFGPGTRLTVT.

The CDR3 DNA reads TGTGCCAGCAGCTTTGGGACAGGGGCCTACGAGCAGTACTTC. It translates to CASSFGTGAYEQYF. This chain connects TRBV7-2 to TRBJ2-7; 10 bases map to TRBD1. The CDR3 has 14 residues. From germline, CDR1 is SGHTA and CDR2 FQGNSA. V shed 3 bases and J 2 bases; nucleotides not matched to a gene: 1.

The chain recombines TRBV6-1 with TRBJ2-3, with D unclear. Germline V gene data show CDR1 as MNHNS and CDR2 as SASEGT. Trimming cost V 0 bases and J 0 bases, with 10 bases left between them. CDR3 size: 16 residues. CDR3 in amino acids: CASSEARYSSTDTQYF. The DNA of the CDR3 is TGTGCCAGCAGTGAAGCTAGATACTCTAGCACAGATACGCAGTATTTT.

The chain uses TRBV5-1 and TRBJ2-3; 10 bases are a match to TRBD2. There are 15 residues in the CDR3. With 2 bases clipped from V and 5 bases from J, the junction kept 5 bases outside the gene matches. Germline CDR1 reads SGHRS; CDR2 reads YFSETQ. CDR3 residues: CASSFSGGPGDTQYF. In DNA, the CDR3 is TGCGCCAGCAGCTTTAGCGGGGGGCCGGGAGATACGCAGTATTTT.